This is a list of T cell receptor beta chains from one sample in a study of T cell repertoires in cytomegalovirus infection. MiXCR was run by TCRdb on the reads, yielding one entry per CDR3 protein. The table shows hundreds of thousands of distinct CDR3 sequences, with 20% to 25% occurring only once. Sequencing used CD8+ T cells from PBMCs. These receptors originate from a human donor in good health (CMV status not recorded). Some clones in this sample may be carry-over from other donors' samples. Both conserved end residues are part of each CDR3. A D gene is named only where the DNA matches it firmly. Rows may omit the clone size; those that give it use once, few, many or a size class.

v_gene: TRBV14
d_gene: -
len: 15
abundance: few
j_gene: TRBJ2-2
CDR3aa: CASSQVQGLTGELFF
CDR3nt: TGTGCCAGCAGCCAAGTTCAGGGACTCACCGGGGAGCTGTTTTTT

v_gene: TRBV4-1
d_gene: -
len: 15
abundance: few
j_gene: TRBJ2-1
CDR3aa: CASSQDFGSYNEQFF
CDR3nt: TGCGCCAGCAGCCAAGATTTTGGGTCCTACAATGAGCAGTTCTTC

v_gene: TRBV20-1
d_gene: -
len: 12
abundance: -
j_gene: TRBJ2-5
CDR3aa: CSADNRQETQYF
CDR3nt: TGCAGTGCCGACAACAGACAAGAGACCCAGTACTTC

v_gene: TRBV20-1
d_gene: TRBD2
len: 15
abundance: -
j_gene: TRBJ2-1
CDR3aa: CSASTGGGSYNEQFF
CDR3nt: TGCAGTGCGTCGACGGGCGGGGGATCCTACAATGAGCAGTTCTTC

v_gene: TRBV9
d_gene: TRBD1
len: 15
abundance: -
j_gene: TRBJ1-5
CDR3aa: CAIPPRGAHIKPQHF
CDR3nt: TGTGCCATCCCGCCCAGGGGGGCCCATATTAAGCCCCAGCATTTT

v_gene: TRBV6-2/TRBV6-3
d_gene: TRBD2
len: 20
abundance: -
j_gene: TRBJ2-1
CDR3aa: CASSFLGLAGVRSSYNEQFF
CDR3nt: TGTGCCAGCAGTTTTCTGGGACTAGCGGGGGTCAGAAGCTCCTACAATGAGCAGTTCTTC

v_gene: TRBV7-9
d_gene: TRBD2
len: 21
abundance: few
j_gene: TRBJ2-5
CDR3aa: CASSADRSGGAGFKSRETQYF
CDR3nt: TGTGCCAGCAGCGCCGACCGCAGCGGGGGGGCCGGGTTTAAATCAAGAGAGACCCAGTACTTC

v_gene: TRBV5-5
d_gene: -
len: 14
abundance: few
j_gene: TRBJ1-4
CDR3aa: CASSLGRAREKLFF
CDR3nt: TGTGCCAGCAGCTTGGGAAGGGCCCGTGAAAAACTGTTTTTT

v_gene: TRBV7-9
d_gene: TRBD1
len: 16
abundance: few
j_gene: TRBJ1-1
CDR3aa: CASSVHDRGLGTEAFF
CDR3nt: TGTGCCAGCAGCGTCCATGACAGGGGGCTGGGCACTGAAGCTTTCTTT

v_gene: TRBV7-2
d_gene: -
len: 14
abundance: many
j_gene: TRBJ2-5
CDR3aa: CASSLGRSQETQYF
CDR3nt: TGTGCCAGCAGCTTGGGCCGCTCCCAAGAGACCCAGTACTTC

v_gene: TRBV7-2
d_gene: -
len: 17
abundance: many
j_gene: TRBJ1-4
CDR3aa: CASSLREGPTWGEKLFF
CDR3nt: TGTGCCAGCAGCCTACGGGAGGGACCTACCTGGGGTGAAAAACTGTTTTTT

v_gene: TRBV28
d_gene: TRBD1
len: 15
abundance: -
j_gene: TRBJ1-2
CDR3aa: CASSLIPRGDYGYTF
CDR3nt: TGTGCCAGCAGTTTAATCCCCAGGGGGGACTATGGCTACACCTTC

v_gene: TRBV28
d_gene: -
len: 12
abundance: -
j_gene: TRBJ2-7
CDR3aa: CASVGGSYEQYF
CDR3nt: TGTGCCTCAGTGGGGGGCTCCTACGAGCAGTACTTC

v_gene: TRBV7-2
d_gene: TRBD2
len: 14
abundance: many
j_gene: TRBJ2-5
CDR3aa: CASSLGTSVETQYF
CDR3nt: TGTGCCAGCAGCTTGGGTACTAGCGTAGAGACCCAGTACTTC

v_gene: TRBV2
d_gene: -
len: 16
abundance: many
j_gene: TRBJ1-4
CDR3aa: CASSEALTFSMGKLFF
CDR3nt: TGTGCCAGCAGTGAAGCGCTCACTTTCTCCATGGGAAAACTGTTTTTT

v_gene: TRBV6-4
d_gene: TRBD1
len: 17
abundance: -
j_gene: TRBJ2-1
CDR3aa: CASSDSFGQGAYNEQFF
CDR3nt: TGTGCCAGCAGTGACTCTTTCGGACAGGGGGCCTACAATGAGCAGTTCTTC

v_gene: TRBV2
d_gene: -
len: 12
abundance: -
j_gene: TRBJ2-1
CDR3aa: CAIKPERHEQFF
CDR3nt: TGTGCCATCAAGCCCGAGCGCCATGAGCAGTTCTTC

v_gene: TRBV4-2
d_gene: -
len: 14
abundance: -
j_gene: TRBJ1-5
CDR3aa: CASSQDRGFVPQHF
CDR3nt: TGTGCCAGCAGCCAAGATCGGGGGTTCGTGCCCCAGCATTTT

v_gene: TRBV29-1
d_gene: -
len: 12
abundance: -
j_gene: TRBJ1-2
CDR3aa: CSVEVRQTHYTF
CDR3nt: TGCAGCGTTGAAGTCCGCCAGACTCACTACACCTTC

v_gene: TRBV12-3/TRBV12-4
d_gene: -
len: 13
abundance: few
j_gene: TRBJ2-5
CDR3aa: CASSLARSKTQYF
CDR3nt: TGTGCCAGCAGTTTAGCGAGATCCAAGACCCAGTACTTC

v_gene: TRBV4-1
d_gene: -
len: 16
abundance: few
j_gene: TRBJ2-7
CDR3aa: CASSPGLGGLSYEQYF
CDR3nt: TGCGCCAGCAGCCCCGGACTGGGGGGCCTTTCCTACGAGCAGTACTTC

v_gene: TRBV7-9
d_gene: -
len: 16
abundance: few
j_gene: TRBJ2-2
CDR3aa: CASSIDGSRGTGELFF
CDR3nt: TGTGCCAGCAGTATAGACGGGTCCCGGGGCACCGGGGAGCTGTTTTTT

v_gene: TRBV2
d_gene: -
len: 14
abundance: few
j_gene: TRBJ2-1
CDR3aa: CASSDDRSYNEQFF
CDR3nt: TGTGCCAGCAGTGACGACAGGTCTTACAATGAGCAGTTCTTC

v_gene: TRBV25-1
d_gene: -
len: 10
abundance: many
j_gene: TRBJ2-1
CDR3aa: CATLQDEQFF
CDR3nt: TGTGCCACCCTCCAGGATGAGCAGTTCTTC

v_gene: TRBV7-8
d_gene: TRBD2
len: 16
abundance: many
j_gene: TRBJ2-3
CDR3aa: CASSLRLAGATDTQYF
CDR3nt: TGTGCCAGCAGCTTGCGACTAGCGGGGGCCACAGATACGCAGTATTTT

v_gene: TRBV25-1
d_gene: -
len: 11
abundance: -
j_gene: TRBJ1-2
CDR3aa: CASMGLDGYTF
CDR3nt: TGTGCCAGCATGGGGTTGGATGGCTACACCTTC

v_gene: TRBV6-2/TRBV6-3
d_gene: TRBD1
len: 14
abundance: -
j_gene: TRBJ2-2
CDR3aa: CASGTVLNTGELFF
CDR3nt: TGTGCCAGCGGGACAGTCCTTAACACCGGGGAGCTGTTTTTT

v_gene: TRBV12-3/TRBV12-4
d_gene: -
len: 14
abundance: many
j_gene: TRBJ2-3
CDR3aa: CASSPLKQTDTQYF
CDR3nt: TGTGCCAGCAGTCCACTGAAGCAGACAGATACGCAGTATTTT

v_gene: TRBV4-1
d_gene: -
len: 14
abundance: few
j_gene: TRBJ2-1
CDR3aa: CASSQDSSTMGQFF
CDR3nt: TGCGCCAGCAGCCAAGATTCCTCTACAATGGGGCAGTTCTTC

v_gene: TRBV7-2
d_gene: -
len: 15
abundance: many
j_gene: TRBJ2-7
CDR3aa: CASSFGTMSSYEQYF
CDR3nt: TGTGCCAGCAGCTTCGGGACAATGAGCTCCTACGAGCAGTACTTC

v_gene: TRBV6-5
d_gene: -
len: 14
abundance: -
j_gene: TRBJ2-5
CDR3aa: CASSFREGKETQYF
CDR3nt: TGTGCCAGCAGTTTCAGGGAAGGGAAAGAGACCCAGTACTTC

v_gene: TRBV4-2
d_gene: TRBD2
len: 16
abundance: few
j_gene: TRBJ2-1
CDR3aa: CASSHRLAGPYNEQFF
CDR3nt: TGTGCCAGCAGCCACAGACTAGCGGGGCCCTACAATGAGCAGTTCTTC

v_gene: TRBV27
d_gene: -
len: 13
abundance: few
j_gene: TRBJ1-2
CDR3aa: CASSTAENNGYTF
CDR3nt: TGTGCCAGCAGTACTGCCGAGAACAATGGCTACACCTTC

v_gene: TRBV2
d_gene: TRBD1
len: 13
abundance: -
j_gene: TRBJ1-1
CDR3aa: CASITTGAERAFF
CDR3nt: TGTGCCAGCATCACGACAGGGGCTGAAAGAGCTTTCTTT

v_gene: TRBV5-6
d_gene: -
len: 13
abundance: -
j_gene: TRBJ2-2
CDR3aa: CASSSDSGGELFF
CDR3nt: TGTGCCAGCAGTTCCGACAGTGGCGGGGAGCTGTTTTTT

v_gene: TRBV2
d_gene: TRBD1
len: 15
abundance: -
j_gene: TRBJ2-7
CDR3aa: CASRIPGQGSYEQYF
CDR3nt: TGTGCCAGCAGGATACCGGGACAGGGATCCTACGAGCAGTACTTC

v_gene: TRBV6-1
d_gene: -
len: 17
abundance: few
j_gene: TRBJ1-5
CDR3aa: CASSSWARRGSNQPQHF
CDR3nt: TGTGCCAGCAGTTCCTGGGCCAGGCGGGGAAGCAATCAGCCCCAGCATTTT

v_gene: TRBV7-8
d_gene: TRBD1
len: 14
abundance: many
j_gene: TRBJ2-7
CDR3aa: CASSFGQAGPEQYF
CDR3nt: TGTGCCAGCAGCTTCGGACAGGCGGGTCCCGAGCAGTACTTC

v_gene: TRBV7-9
d_gene: TRBD1
len: 15
abundance: -
j_gene: TRBJ2-2
CDR3aa: CASSRTGVNTGELFF
CDR3nt: TGTGCCAGCAGCCGAACAGGGGTCAACACCGGGGAGCTGTTTTTT

v_gene: TRBV29-1
d_gene: -
len: 15
abundance: -
j_gene: TRBJ2-2
CDR3aa: CSVVSARANTGELFF
CDR3nt: TGCAGCGTTGTTTCGGCCAGGGCGAACACCGGGGAGCTGTTTTTT

v_gene: TRBV7-9
d_gene: TRBD1
len: 13
abundance: many
j_gene: TRBJ2-1
CDR3aa: CASSLRQGDEQFF
CDR3nt: TGTGCCAGCAGCTTACGACAGGGTGATGAGCAGTTCTTC

v_gene: TRBV14
d_gene: -
len: 14
abundance: many
j_gene: TRBJ2-3
CDR3aa: CASSQERQSDTQYF
CDR3nt: TGTGCCAGCAGCCAAGAACGTCAGTCAGATACGCAGTATTTT

v_gene: TRBV7-9
d_gene: -
len: 13
abundance: many
j_gene: TRBJ2-7
CDR3aa: CASSLPGLYEQYF
CDR3nt: TGTGCCAGCAGCTTACCGGGGTTGTACGAGCAGTACTTC

v_gene: TRBV27
d_gene: -
len: 14
abundance: few
j_gene: TRBJ2-4
CDR3aa: CASSPGSYFGIQYF
CDR3nt: TGTGCCAGCAGTCCGGGGTCTTACTTCGGCATTCAGTACTTC

v_gene: TRBV18
d_gene: TRBD1
len: 16
abundance: -
j_gene: TRBJ2-3
CDR3aa: CASSVPGQSSTDTQYF
CDR3nt: TGTGCCAGCTCAGTTCCGGGACAGTCTAGCACAGATACGCAGTATTTT

v_gene: TRBV10-3
d_gene: TRBD1
len: 15
abundance: few
j_gene: TRBJ2-5
CDR3aa: CAISERGQGQETQYF
CDR3nt: TGTGCCATCAGTGAACGAGGACAGGGCCAAGAGACCCAGTACTTC

v_gene: TRBV6-6
d_gene: TRBD2
len: 16
abundance: -
j_gene: TRBJ2-1
CDR3aa: CAGSYPGTSRRNEQFF
CDR3nt: TGTGCCGGCAGTTACCCAGGGACTAGCAGGCGGAATGAGCAGTTCTTC

v_gene: TRBV7-9
d_gene: -
len: 13
abundance: -
j_gene: TRBJ1-2
CDR3aa: CASSSTPVYGYTF
CDR3nt: TGTGCCAGCAGCTCCACCCCCGTCTATGGCTACACCTTC